This T cell receptor (beta chain) appears in the sequencing data of a study of T cells in lung cancer brain metastases. The overall study: Most of the 20 patients had a tobacco use history. A median approximately 300 days separated primary and brain metastasis sampling.

Libraries were prepared by immunoSEQ multiplex PCR; TCRdb keeps only in-frame clonotypes and omits some of them. The data hold thousands of clones, with about 88% observed a single time. Germline CDR1 and CDR2: SGHRS and YFSETQ. V was cut by 0 bases and J by 4 bases, with 10 bases left in between. The CDR3 is 14 residues long. What was sequenced was tumor tissue from the primary lung tumor. This clonotype was sampled from a woman in her fifties or sixties with non-small cell lung cancer. This chain uses TRBV5-1 with TRBJ2-5; no clear D. Written as DNA, the CDR3 is TGCGCCAGCAGCTTGGACAGACTGGGAGAGACCCAGTACTTC. Its translation is CASSLDRLGETQYF.